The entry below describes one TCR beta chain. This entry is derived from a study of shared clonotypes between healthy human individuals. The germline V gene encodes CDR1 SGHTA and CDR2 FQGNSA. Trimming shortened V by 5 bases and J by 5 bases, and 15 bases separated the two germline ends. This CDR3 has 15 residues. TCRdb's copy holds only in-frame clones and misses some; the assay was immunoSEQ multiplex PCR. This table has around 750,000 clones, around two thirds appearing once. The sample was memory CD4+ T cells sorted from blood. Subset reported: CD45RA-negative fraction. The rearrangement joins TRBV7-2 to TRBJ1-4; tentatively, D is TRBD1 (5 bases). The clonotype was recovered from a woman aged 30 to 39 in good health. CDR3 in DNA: TGTGCCAGCAGCCCCAAGACAGCCGCGAATGAAAAACTGTTTTTT. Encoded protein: CASSPKTAANEKLFF.